The clone carrying this T cell receptor (beta chain) was seen once. The germline V gene has CDR1 SGHTA and CDR2 FQGNSA. The CDR3 totals 14 residues. V lost 5 bases and J lost 0, with 8 bases in between. In the authors' workflow: Estimation of nucleated cell counts was performed using reference gene primer amplification. Generated by immunoSEQ multiplex PCR, the TCRdb table keeps only in-frame clones and is missing some. V and J calls and clone size follow that table, whereas D and trimming were derived from the DNA. The repertoire holds around 500,000 clones, with approximately 83% as singletons. The data are from a study of blood T cell repertoires in COVID-19. Study overall: Samples taken during acute and convalescent COVID-19 were collected in the United States, Italy and Spain. PBMCs, B-cell-depleted T cells, or T cells provided the cDNA or gDNA that made up the material.

Sequenced input: peripheral blood. This clonotype was obtained from a human donor in a cohort sampled during active COVID-19. The chain carries TRBV7-2 and TRBJ1-5, with no clear D. The CDR3 bases are TGTGCCAGCAGCCTCGCGGATAGCAATCAGCCCCAGCATTTT. Translated: CASSLADSNQPQHF.